This entry lists 29 T cell receptor beta chains sequenced from one sample in a study of blood T cell repertoires in COVID-19 (dated by TCRdb to 2019 to 2021). Receptor amplification or capture employed the immunoSEQ multiplex PCR assay. TCRdb retrieved this table from immuneACCESS and kept in-frame rearrangements only. Not all clones are present; in checked studies, unresolved V genes account for under half, and no reason is known for the remainder. This sample gives around 180,000 clones in total; around 85% of them show up just once. The ten largest clones take up about 20% of the sample. Sequencing was carried out using peripheral blood. The receptors originated from a person in their 70s with COVID-19, enrolled during active disease.

The chain carries TRBV6-2 or TRBV6-3 and TRBJ2-1; TRBD2 aligns across 9 bases. The CDR3 has 15 residues. The trim removed 6 bases at V and 9 bases at J, leaving 12 bases unmatched. CDR1 MNHEY and CDR2 SVGEGT come from the germline V gene. The CDR3 sequence: CASSLLAGGPIEQFF. CDR3 sequence (DNA): TGTGCCAGCAGCCTCCTGGCGGGGGGGCCGATTGAGCAGTTCTTC.

The gene calls are TRBV11-2 and TRBJ1-6; 10 nucleotides match TRBD1. The length of the CDR3 is 13 residues. CDR1 and CDR2 from the germline V gene are SGHAT and FQNNGV. After removal of 8 bases from V and 6 bases from J, the junction contained 1 base not matched to a gene. The CDR3 DNA is TGTGCCAGCGGGACAGGGGTTAATTCACCCCTCCACTTT. This encodes CASGTGVNSPLHF.

The DNA of the CDR3 is TGTGCCAGCAGTCCGACAGGGTACTATGGCTACACCTTC. This codes for CASSPTGYYGYTF. The chain carries TRBV3-1 (or the pseudogene TRBV3-2) and TRBJ1-2, with 7 bases lining up with TRBD1. V lost 6 bases and J lost 3; bases outside the gene matches: 4. Per the germline V gene, CDR1 is LGHDT and CDR2 is YNNKEL (reference sequence). This CDR3 has 13 residues.

V is TRBV11-2 and J is TRBJ2-2, with 8 bases that match TRBD2. CDR3 length: 18 residues. The germline CDR1 and CDR2 sequences are SGHAT and FQNNGV. Trimming took 0 bases from V and 6 from J; bases not matched to a gene: 12. The DNA for the CDR3 is TGTGCCAGCAGCTTAGATTCCCGGACTAGCATCCCCTCCGGGGAGCTGTTTTTT. Translated, it gives CASSLDSRTSIPSGELFF.

The V call is TRBV5-1, the J call TRBJ2-2; a possible D gene is TRBD1 (6 bases). The CDR3 consists of 15 residues. Between the trimmed V and J ends, which lost 3 bases and 0 bases, there was a span of 9 bases. Germline V gene lookup returns CDR1 SGHRS and CDR2 YFSETQ. The CDR3 bases are TGCGCCAGCAGCTGGACAGAGGCGAACACCGGGGAGCTGTTTTTT. This encodes CASSWTEANTGELFF.

CDR3 protein: CASSLEGARNQPQHF. The DNA of the CDR3 is TGCGCCAGCAGCTTGGAAGGGGCCCGCAATCAGCCCCAGCATTTT. The chain combines TRBV5-1 with TRBJ1-5, with a possible D match to TRBD1 (5 bases). With 0 bases removed from V and 2 bases from J, the gap between germline ends came to 9 bases. The CDR3 has 15 residues. CDR1 is SGHRS and CDR2 is YFSETQ in the germline V gene. Full variable domain (outside the CDR3, taken from reference TRBV5-1 and TRBJ1-5): KAGVTQTPRYLIKTRGQQVTLSCSPISGHRSVSWYQQTPGQGLQFLFEYFSETQRNKGNFPGRFSGRQFSNSRSEMNVSTLELGDSALYLCASSLEGARNQPQHFGDGTRLSIL.

The V call is TRBV27, the J call TRBJ1-6, with a possible D match to TRBD1 (5 bases). This CDR3 is 16 amino acids long. Between the trimmed V and J ends, which lost 7 bases and 7 bases, there was a span of 20 bases. The germline gives CDR1 MNHEY, CDR2 SMNVEV (reference sequence). The CDR3 DNA reads TGTGCCAGCACTACCCGGCCCCAGGGCCCAAATTCACCCCTCCACTTT. This translates into CASTTRPQGPNSPLHF.

This chain links TRBV24-1 with TRBJ2-7, with TRBD2 matching over 16 bases. V lost 3 bases and J lost 5; bases outside the gene matches: 6. The length of the CDR3 is 17 residues. In germline, CDR1 is KGHDR, CDR2 SFDVKD. In DNA, the CDR3 is TGTGCCACCAGTGATGGGGGACTAGCGGGAGGGCCCCACGAGCAGTACTTC. This sequence encodes CATSDGGLAGGPHEQYF.

V gene TRBV7-3 combines with J gene TRBJ2-3, with 13 bases that match TRBD2. The ends lost 5 bases at V and 6 bases at J; junction bases unmatched: 5. CDR3 length equals 15 residues. In germline, CDR1 is SGHTA, CDR2 FQGTGA. CDR3 in DNA: TGTGCCAGCAGCCCCGGACTAGCGGGAGTCGATACGCAGTATTTT. This gives the protein CASSPGLAGVDTQYF.

The chain links TRBV3-1 (or the pseudogene TRBV3-2) to TRBJ1-3, with D unresolved. CDR1 and CDR2 from the germline V gene are LGHDT and YNNKEL (reference sequence). Trimming pared 4 bases from V and 4 bases from J, leaving 8 bases between. CDR3 length: 13 amino acids. CDR3 sequence reads: CASSRAFGNTIYF. The CDR3 region has the DNA TGTGCCAGCAGCCGGGCGTTCGGAAACACCATATATTTT.

The chain links TRBV19 to TRBJ1-2; 12 bases map to TRBD1. Germline CDR1 is LNHDA and CDR2 is SQIVND (reference sequence). Losses at the gene ends were 7 bases for V and 4 bases for J; bases not matched to a gene: 4. The CDR3 is 14 amino acids. Written as DNA, the CDR3 is TGTGCCAGTACTCGGGACAGGGGGCCCTATGGCTACACCTTC. It specifies CASTRDRGPYGYTF. The full variable domain, its missing parts supplied by reference TRBV19 and TRBJ1-2, is DGGITQSPKYLFRKEGQNVTLSCEQNLNHDAMYWYRQDPGQGLRLIYYSQIVNDFQKGDIAEGYSVSREKKESFPLTVTSAQKNPTAFYLCASTRDRGPYGYTFGSGTRLTVV.

The chain has TRBV28 and TRBJ1-5; no firm D call. The CDR3 has 15 residues. Looked up from germline, CDR1 is MDHEN and CDR2 is SYDVKM. V was cut by 2 bases and J by 1 base, with 9 bases left in between. The CDR3 here is CASSLPGLSNQPQHF. For the CDR3, the DNA is TGTGCCAGCAGTTTACCGGGTTTAAGCAATCAGCCCCAGCATTTT. Supplemented by reference TRBV28 and TRBJ1-5, the full variable domain reads DVKVTQSSRYLVKRTGEKVFLECVQDMDHENMFWYRQDPGLGLRLIYFSYDVKMKEKGDIPEGYSVSREKKERFSLILESASTNQTSMYLCASSLPGLSNQPQHFGDGTRLSIL.

This clone came up once. This sequence joins TRBV5-1 and TRBJ2-3; TRBD2 matches at 8 bases. CDR3 size: 14 residues. The germline V gene has CDR1 SGHRS and CDR2 YFSETQ. V trimming: 4 bases; J trimming: 5 bases; junction bases outside the gene matches: 6. The CDR3 region has the DNA TGCGCCAGCAGCCCCGGGCTAGCGGGAGATACGCAGTATTTT. Translated: CASSPGLAGDTQYF.

This chain joins TRBV11-2 and TRBJ2-3; 7 bases map to TRBD2. With V trimmed by 3 bases and J by 5 bases, 2 bases remained unmatched. Germline CDR1 SGHAT, CDR2 FQNNGV. The CDR3 is 13 amino acids. The CDR3 reads CASSFSSGDTQYF. CDR3 sequence (DNA): TGTGCCAGCAGCTTCTCTAGCGGAGATACGCAGTATTTT.

The rearrangement uses TRBV5-8 and TRBJ2-7, with D maybe TRBD1 (5 bases). The CDR3 runs 14 residues. Germline lookup yields CDR1 SGHTS and CDR2 YDEGEE. V was cut by 2 bases and J by 7 bases, with 16 bases left in between. DNA of the CDR3: TGTGCCAGCAGCTTTCTGGTAGGGCAGGGAGAGCAGTACTTC. Protein product: CASSFLVGQGEQYF.

The chain uses TRBV4-1 and TRBJ1-3; D is ambiguous. Germline loops: CDR1 MGHRA, CDR2 YSYEKL. The CDR3 totals 16 residues. V lost 0 bases and J lost 0, with 9 bases in between. CDR3 protein: CASSQEPVSSGNTIYF. The DNA of the CDR3 is TGCGCCAGCAGCCAAGAACCCGTGAGCTCTGGAAACACCATATATTTT.

The V call is TRBV28, the J call TRBJ1-2; 10 bases agree with TRBD1. The trim removed 7 bases at V and 9 bases at J, leaving 11 bases unmatched. Per the germline V gene, CDR1 is MDHEN and CDR2 is SYDVKM. The CDR3 spans 14 residues. CDR3 region: CASIDPGQGFRYTF. CDR3 nucleotides: TGTGCCAGCATCGATCCGGGACAGGGGTTTCGCTACACCTTC.

This chain uses TRBV28 with TRBJ1-6; 7 positions match TRBD1. CDR1 MDHEN and CDR2 SYDVKM come from the germline V gene. The CDR3 sequence is 17 residues long. V lost 5 bases and J lost 10; bases outside the gene matches: 17. The DNA of the CDR3 is TGTGCCAGCAGTGAATTGCGGGTTGCAGGGGGTAGCTCACCCCTCCACTTT. As protein: CASSELRVAGGSSPLHF.

The rearrangement links TRBV5-1 to TRBJ2-5, with D tentatively TRBD2 (5 bases). CDR1 SGHRS and CDR2 YFSETQ come from the germline V gene. V was clipped by 2 bases and J by 3 bases, with 8 bases between them. The CDR3 contains 13 residues. The CDR3 loop is CASSFPGEETQYF. DNA of the CDR3: TGCGCCAGCAGCTTCCCCGGGGAAGAGACCCAGTACTTC.

The rearrangement uses TRBV6-2 or TRBV6-3 and TRBJ1-6; the match to TRBD1 covers 8 bases. Per germline, CDR1 MNHEY and CDR2 SVGEGT. This CDR3 is built from 17 residues. J gave up 7 bases and V 4 bases, and 12 bases lay outside the gene matches. The CDR3 is CASSSNTPGQANSPLHF. The CDR3 bases are TGTGCCAGCAGTTCGAACACCCCGGGACAGGCCAATTCACCCCTCCACTTT.

The chain carries TRBV9 and TRBJ1-5; 7 nucleotides line up with TRBD1. This CDR3 contains 19 residues. Germline lookup yields CDR1 SGDLS and CDR2 YYNGEE. Germline trimming cut 6 bases from V and 5 bases from J; bases unmatched to any gene: 23. DNA for the CDR3: TGTGCCAGCACTACGGGACAGTCTGATCCCCGAGCCTCTCATCAGCCCCAGCATTTT. Residues: CASTTGQSDPRASHQPQHF.

The sample holds one count of this clone. CDR3 sequence (DNA): TGTGCCAGCAGCCCTTCTCGGCGGAGTAACGAAAAACTGTTTTTT. It specifies CASSPSRRSNEKLFF. V gene TRBV3-1 (or the pseudogene TRBV3-2) combines with J gene TRBJ1-4, with D unclear. Germline values: CDR1 LGHDT, CDR2 YNNKEL (reference sequence). The CDR3 has 15 amino acids. V was cut by 4 bases and J by 8 bases, with 17 bases left in between.

The chain uses TRBV4-2 and TRBJ2-7; a weak D match, TRBD1 (6 bases). CDR3 length equals 17 residues. Germline CDR1 reads LGHNA; CDR2 reads YNFKEQ. Deletions cut 1 base from V and 0 bases from J, with 16 bases between. For the CDR3, the DNA is TGTGCCAGCAGCCAAGCAGACAGGACCCCGAGCTCCTACGAGCAGTACTTC. Translating it yields CASSQADRTPSSYEQYF.

The chain is built from TRBV19 and TRBJ2-2, with D uncertain. The CDR3 totals 13 residues. CDR1 and CDR2 from the germline V gene are LNHDA and SQIVND (reference sequence). The V gene lost 6 bases and the J gene lost 6 bases, with 11 bases spanning the gap. This chain's CDR3 is CASRPVSPGELFF. The CDR3, as DNA: TGTGCCAGTAGACCGGTCTCCCCCGGGGAGCTGTTTTTT.

The gene calls are TRBV15 and TRBJ1-6; D is ambiguous. Between the trimmed V and J ends, which lost 5 bases and 6 bases, there was a span of 14 bases. CDR3 length equals 15 residues. CDR1 LNHNV and CDR2 YYDKDF come from the germline V gene (reference sequence). In DNA form, the CDR3 reads TGTGCCACCAGCTTTCATCCGGGGATTAATTCACCCCTCCACTTT. The encoded protein is CATSFHPGINSPLHF.

V and J are TRBV7-2 and TRBJ2-6; maybe TRBD2 (5 bases). The CDR3 runs 16 residues. Looked up from germline, CDR1 is SGHTA and CDR2 is FQGNSA. V was clipped by 5 bases and J by 4 bases, with 15 bases between them. The DNA for the CDR3 is TGTGCCAGCAGCCCCCTCCGGGGAAAAGGGGCCAACGTCCTGACTTTC. Residues: CASSPLRGKGANVLTF.

The chain carries TRBV7-9 and TRBJ1-2; D call uncertain. The CDR3 has 15 residues. CDR1 and CDR2 from the germline V gene are SEHNR and FQNEAQ (reference sequence). V was trimmed by 4 bases and J by 0 bases, leaving 12 bases between them. The chain's CDR3 is CASSYGREANYGYTF. Here the CDR3 DNA reads TGTGCCAGCAGCTACGGACGGGAAGCTAACTATGGCTACACCTTC.

V and J are TRBV4-1 and TRBJ2-7; 7 nucleotides line up with TRBD1. Germline lookup yields CDR1 MGHRA and CDR2 YSYEKL. The CDR3 length is 17 residues. Losses at the gene ends were 4 bases for V and 0 bases for J; bases not matched to a gene: 12. This CDR3 is CASSRHSGTDSSYEQYF. The CDR3, as DNA: TGCGCCAGCAGCCGCCACTCCGGGACAGATAGCTCCTACGAGCAGTACTTC.

The J gene is TRBJ2-2, the V gene TRBV5-1; 9 nucleotides match TRBD2. The J segment lost 5 bases and the V segment lost 3 bases, leaving 11 bases of the junction unmatched. Germline V gene data show CDR1 as SGHRS and CDR2 as YFSETQ. CDR3 size: 17 residues. The CDR3, as DNA: TGCGCCAGCAGCTCGACCACCGGGACTAGCCGTACCGGGGAGCTGTTTTTT. Its protein product is CASSSTTGTSRTGELFF. The whole variable domain, remainder taken from reference TRBV5-1 and TRBJ2-2, is KAGVTQTPRYLIKTRGQQVTLSCSPISGHRSVSWYQQTPGQGLQFLFEYFSETQRNKGNFPGRFSGRQFSNSRSEMNVSTLELGDSALYLCASSSTTGTSRTGELFFGEGSRLTVL.